This entry is about one T cell receptor (beta chain). What it recognizes is unknown. Use of 60 Vbeta and 13 Jbeta primers characterized the PCR. The data were produced by immunoSEQ multiplex PCR, yet TCRdb's version contains in-frame clones alone and is incomplete. This sample has 65,000 to 100,000 clones, with roughly three quarters found just once. This entry belongs to a study of cytomegalovirus exposure and HLA in healthy donors. General observations from the study: Presence/absence comparisons presumed near-even sequencing depth among donors.

The receptor was derived from a man aged 40-50 years in good health and CMV-seronegative. The sequenced material came from PBMCs.

This CDR3 is CATSSLAKNIQYF. CDR3 sequence (DNA): TGTGCCACCAGCAGCCTAGCCAAAAACATTCAGTACTTC. V gene TRBV15 combines with J gene TRBJ2-4; D unclear. The CDR3 covers 13 residues. V lost 3 bases to trimming and J lost 0 bases, with 3 bases between them. Germline values: CDR1 LNHNV, CDR2 YYDKDF (reference sequence).